The 22 T cell receptor beta chains below were found in one sample sequenced in a study of blood T cells in healthy people across ages. The second PCR ran about 6 to 12 cycles with a sample-barcoded 5' primer and J-beta primers. TCRdb fed the 5' RACE reads into MiXCR, producing one record per CDR3 protein. Of about 1 million distinct CDR3 sequences listed, 45% were seen once; the top ten hold under 20%. The specimen was blood. The receptors were sampled from a woman aged 60-75 years in good health.

With regard to this clonotype: A read error is possible here, since a much larger clone lies one base away. The gene calls are TRBV11-2 and TRBJ2-5; D uncertain. V lost 2 bases to trimming and J lost 11 bases, with 9 bases between them. Germline V lookup: CDR1 SGHAT, CDR2 FQNNGV. This CDR3 has 11 residues. DNA of the CDR3: TGTGCCAGCAGCTTACACAATGAGCAGTACTTC. It yields the protein CASSLHNEQYF.

The chain combines TRBV27 with TRBJ1-1; possible D gene TRBD1, 5 bases. This CDR3 region has 14 residues. Germline assignment: CDR1 MNHEY and CDR2 SMNVEV (reference sequence). Between the trimmed V and J ends, which lost 2 bases and 5 bases, there was a span of 12 bases. The CDR3 sequence: CASSLKGRMTEAFF. CDR3 in DNA: TGTGCCAGCAGTTTAAAGGGGAGGATGACTGAAGCTTTCTTT.

V usage is TRBV5-1 and J usage is TRBJ2-3, with 10 nucleotides matching TRBD2. The germline CDR1 and CDR2 sequences are SGHRS and YFSETQ. Germline trimming cut 7 bases from V and 4 bases from J; bases unmatched to any gene: 6. The CDR3 extends over 14 amino acids. CDR3 amino acids: CASAAGGPADTQYF. For the CDR3, the DNA is TGCGCCAGCGCAGCGGGAGGGCCTGCAGATACGCAGTATTTT. The whole variable domain, remainder taken from reference TRBV5-1 and TRBJ2-3, is KAGVTQTPRYLIKTRGQQVTLSCSPISGHRSVSWYQQTPGQGLQFLFEYFSETQRNKGNFPGRFSGRQFSNSRSEMNVSTLELGDSALYLCASAAGGPADTQYFGPGTRLTVL.

The CDR3 protein is CASRSAGVVETQYF. DNA for the CDR3: TGCGCCAGCAGATCAGCGGGAGTCGTAGAGACCCAGTACTTC. This chain uses TRBV10-2 with TRBJ2-5; 8 bases match TRBD2. Per the germline V gene, CDR1 is WSHSY and CDR2 is SAAADI. Unmatched junction bases numbered 7, after V lost 6 bases and J lost 4 bases. This CDR3 is 14 amino acids long.

As to this clonotype: Germline is not matched at one junction end, which may reflect a read error. The V and J genes are TRBV27 and TRBJ2-2; D perhaps matches TRBD1 (6 bases). CDR3 length equals 14 residues. Germline CDR1 reads MNHEY; CDR2 reads SMNVEV (reference sequence). CDR3 sequence reads: CASRGQQNIGELFF. The CDR3 DNA sequence: TGTGCCAGCAGAGGACAGCAGAACATCGGGGAGCTGTTTTTT.

This clonotype was found a few times. CDR3 in amino acids: CASALKEETQYF. Here the CDR3 DNA reads TGTGCCAGTGCCCTGAAAGAGGAGACCCAGTACTTC. The chain employs TRBV18 and TRBJ2-5, with no clear D. CDR1 and CDR2 from the germline V gene are KGHSH and LQKENI. The CDR3 spans 12 residues. V dropped 9 bases and J dropped 5 bases, with 13 bases sitting between them.

The chain has TRBV12-3 or TRBV12-4 and TRBJ2-5; D uncertain. The CDR3 contains 14 residues. Trimming took off 3 bases at V and 5 bases at J, with 13 bases between the two ends. Written as DNA, the CDR3 is TGTGCCAGCAGTTTGGGTGGGTTGATGGAGACCCAGTACTTC. Amino acid sequence: CASSLGGLMETQYF.

There are a few counts of this clonotype. This chain connects TRBV7-2 to TRBJ2-3; the D is unclear. There are 15 residues in the CDR3. V was clipped by 1 base and J by 4 bases, with 12 bases between them. The germline gives CDR1 SGHTA, CDR2 FQGNSA. CDR3 residues: CASSLERWESDTQYF. In DNA, the CDR3 is TGTGCCAGCAGCTTAGAAAGGTGGGAATCAGATACGCAGTATTTT.

The rearrangement links TRBV21-1 to TRBJ2-3; no check of the table's D call, TRBD2, against the DNA was made. TRBV21-1 is a recognized pseudogene. CDR3 length equals 18 residues. The CDR3 is CASSKWREAPLNVDTQYF. CDR3 coding DNA: TGTGCCAGCAGCAAATGGCGGGAGGCCCCCCTTAATGTAGATACGCAGTATTTT.

The chain uses TRBV2 and TRBJ2-4; TRBD2 is a possible D gene (6 bases). The J call could be wrong; TRBJ2-7 is a better fit for the DNA end. The germline V gene has CDR1 SNHLY and CDR2 FYNNEI. The CDR3 is 11 amino acids. CDR3 residues: CASRAGSEQYF. Written as DNA, the CDR3 is TGTGCCAGCAGGGCCGGGAGCGAGCAGTACTTC.

This clonotype was detected only a few times. This chain joins TRBV29-1 and TRBJ2-3; 8 bases map to TRBD2. Trimming took 4 bases from V and 3 from J; bases not matched to a gene: 12. The V gene's germline CDR1 is SQVTM and CDR2 ANQGSEA. CDR3 length equals 16 residues. This chain's CDR3 is CSVAWGVAGPTDTQYF. CDR3 sequence (DNA): TGCAGCGTTGCCTGGGGGGTAGCGGGACCGACAGATACGCAGTATTTT.

This clonotype has only a few counts. The rearrangement joins TRBV2 to TRBJ2-7; weak D call: TRBD2 (5 bases). Trimming removed 3 bases at V and 7 bases at J, with 19 bases between. Germline V CDR1 and CDR2: SNHLY, FYNNEI. The CDR3 spans 15 residues. CDR3 loop: CASSDWIPLRGEQYF. CDR3 nucleotides: TGTGCCAGCAGTGACTGGATTCCCCTTCGGGGAGAGCAGTACTTC.

The CDR3 reads CATSAGAESSYNEQYF. CDR3 sequence (DNA): TGTGCCACCAGTGCAGGGGCCGAGAGCTCCTACAATGAGCAGTACTTC. This rearrangement joins TRBV24-1 to TRBJ2-1; maybe TRBD1 (6 bases). The last part of the DNA fits TRBJ2-7 better; the J call may be wrong. Per germline, CDR1 KGHDR and CDR2 SFDVKD. The CDR3 spans 16 residues.

The chain recombines TRBV5-1 with TRBJ2-1; 12 nucleotides align to TRBD2. The V and J ends lost 0 bases and 6 bases, in that order; junction bases with no gene match: 7. The CDR3 extends over 17 amino acids. Germline CDR1 and CDR2: SGHRS and YFSETQ. CDR3 bases: TGCGCCAGCAGCTTGGGCAGACTAGCGGGAGTGGGCAATGAGCAGTTCTTC. This codes for CASSLGRLAGVGNEQFF.

The CDR3 region has the DNA TGCAGCGTTGTGAAATTTCCAGATACGCAGTATTTT. This sequence encodes CSVVKFPDTQYF. This sequence joins TRBV29-1 and TRBJ2-3; D gene uncertain. This CDR3 has 12 residues. Trimming took off 4 bases at V and 4 bases at J, with 9 bases between the two ends. Germline CDR1 SQVTM, CDR2 ANQGSEA.

The chain carries TRBV6-5 and TRBJ2-1, with 7 bases lining up with TRBD1. Germline trimming cut 11 bases from V and 3 bases from J; bases unmatched to any gene: 7. Germline values: CDR1 MNHEY, CDR2 SVGAGI. CDR3 length: 13 amino acids. The CDR3 sequence is CAGDRVDYNEQFF. The CDR3 nucleotides are TGTGCCGGAGACAGGGTCGACTACAATGAGCAGTTCTTC.

The V call is TRBV9, the J call TRBJ2-1, with D possibly TRBD1 on 5 matching bases. CDR1 is SGDLS and CDR2 is YYNGEE in the germline V gene. This CDR3 contains 15 residues. V was trimmed by 0 bases and J by 13 bases, leaving 20 bases between them. The CDR3 reads CASSVDGRGDETQFF. Here the CDR3 DNA reads TGTGCCAGCAGCGTAGATGGAAGGGGCGATGAGACCCAGTTCTTC. Variable domain in full (rest from reference TRBV9 and TRBJ2-1): DSGVTQTPKHLITATGQRVTLRCSPRSGDLSVYWYQQSLDQGLQFLIQYYNGEERAKGNILERFSAQQFPDLHSELNLSSLELGDSALYFCASSVDGRGDETQFFGPGTRLTVL.

The chain uses TRBV20-1 and TRBJ1-6, with D unresolved. Germline V CDR1 and CDR2: DFQATT, SNEGSKA (reference sequence). The CDR3 has 12 residues. V lost 1 base to trimming and J lost 6 bases, with 4 bases between them. The CDR3 DNA is TGCAGTGCTAGAGGGCCTAATTCACCCCTCCACTTT. Translation: CSARGPNSPLHF.

This clonotype occurred a few times. This chain links TRBV10-3 with TRBJ2-2; D is unclear. Germline V gene sequence: CDR1 ENHRY, CDR2 SYGVKD. The V gene lost 3 bases and the J gene lost 7 bases, with 9 bases spanning the gap. The CDR3 is made up of 13 amino acids. DNA of the CDR3: TGTGCCATCAGTGAATGGCGAAGCGGGGAGCTGTTTTTT. It translates to CAISEWRSGELFF.

This clonotype was observed at least ten times. V usage is TRBV5-1 and J usage is TRBJ2-4; D possibly corresponds to TRBD1 (6 bases). V was shortened by 4 bases and J by 8 bases, with 19 bases between the two germline ends. This CDR3 has 15 residues. Germline V gives CDR1 SGHRS, CDR2 YFSETQ. The DNA for the CDR3 is TGCGCCAGCAGCCCGGGCGGACAGAAAGGGGACATTCAGTACTTC. Its protein is CASSPGGQKGDIQYF.

The J gene is TRBJ2-2, the V gene TRBV2, with D hard to call. CDR3 size: 14 residues. CDR1 and CDR2 (germline): SNHLY, FYNNEI. V lost 3 bases and J lost 4, with 9 bases in between. In DNA form, the CDR3 reads TGTGCCAGCAGTGAGAGACCCGGCACCGGGGAGCTGTTTTTT. Protein sequence: CASSERPGTGELFF.

As for this clonotype: The junction does not match germline at one end; this may be a read error. This chain uses TRBV7-9 with TRBJ2-1; D may correspond to TRBD1 or TRBD2 (5 bases each). The CDR3 totals 15 residues. Germline CDR1 and CDR2: SEHNR and FQNEAQ (reference sequence). The CDR3 sequence is CASSPPGPKHNEQFF. The CDR3 DNA sequence: TGTGCCAGCAGCCCACCGGGACCGAAACACAACGAGCAGTTCTTC. The whole variable domain, remainder taken from reference TRBV7-9 and TRBJ2-1, is DTGVSQNPRHKITKRGQNVTFRCDPISEHNRLYWYRQTLGQGPEFLTYFQNEAQLEKSRLLSDRFSAERPKGSFSTLEIQRTEQGDSAMYLCASSPPGPKHNEQFFGPGTRLTVL.